This TCR beta chain was observed in a study of graft-versus-host responses after intestinal transplantation. Turning to the study itself: Transplants given to recipients were multivisceral, liver-intestinal, or isolated intestinal. Every transplant recipient was induced with anti-thymocyte globulin, then maintained on tacrolimus and steroids for two to three years. Study findings and constraints: The highest levels of circulating GvH clones went along with early declines in HvG clones after transplant. GvH clones occurred in recipient marrow; some first appeared in ileum or blood.

Concerning this clone: Its specificity is not known.

Germline V gene data show CDR1 as MNHEY and CDR2 as SMNVEV (reference sequence). This CDR3 is 14 amino acids long. The V and J ends lost 5 bases and 1 base respectively, with 9 bases between them. Profiled with immunoSEQ multiplex PCR; TCRdb holds only in-frame clones, not every one. There are tens of thousands of clones in the sample; roughly 91% occur only once, and 0.45% to 0.6% lies in the top ten. The clonotype originates from a human donor who received an intestinal transplant. V usage is TRBV27 and J usage is TRBJ2-1; D might be TRBD2 (5 bases). The sample consisted of unstimulated CD8+ T cells sorted from spleen or lymph node cells, taken before intestinal transplant. This CDR3 reads CASSPGNSYNEQFF. The DNA for the CDR3 is TGTGCCAGCAGTCCCGGGAATTCCTACAATGAGCAGTTCTTC.